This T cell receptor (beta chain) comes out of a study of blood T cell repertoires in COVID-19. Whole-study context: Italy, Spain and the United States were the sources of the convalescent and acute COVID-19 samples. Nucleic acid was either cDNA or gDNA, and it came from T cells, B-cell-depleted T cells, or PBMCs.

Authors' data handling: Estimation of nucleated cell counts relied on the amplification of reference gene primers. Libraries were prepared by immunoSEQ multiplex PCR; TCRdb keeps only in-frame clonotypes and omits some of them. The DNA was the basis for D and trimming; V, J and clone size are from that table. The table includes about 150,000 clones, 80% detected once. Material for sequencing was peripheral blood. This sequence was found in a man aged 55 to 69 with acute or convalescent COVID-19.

The DNA for the CDR3 is TGTGCCAGCAGTGAATCCACGGGGAGGGCGGGAGATACGCAGTATTTT. Protein: CASSESTGRAGDTQYF. The chain recombines TRBV25-1 with TRBJ2-3; 7 positions agree with TRBD2. V gave up 1 base and J gave up 5 bases; unmatched junction bases: 9. CDR1 is MGHDK and CDR2 is SYGVNS in the germline V gene. The CDR3 runs to 16 residues.